Each of the 10 T cell receptor beta chains below was sequenced from the same sample in a study of chemoradiotherapy in HPV16-positive cancers. Here immunoSEQ multiplex PCR was the method, and the copy in TCRdb shows in-frame clones only, minus some. The table has approximately 6,400 clones, approximately 80% seen once. The sequencing here drew on tumor tissue, taken from a patient who underwent chemoradiotherapy. The receptors were gathered from a human donor with HPV-associated anogenital cancer.

This clone was detected once. V is TRBV5-5 and J is TRBJ2-3; D ambiguous. CDR1 is SGHKS, CDR2 YYEKEE, per germline (reference sequence). Trimming shortened V by 5 bases and J by 1 base, and 5 bases separated the two germline ends. This CDR3 has 12 amino acids. The CDR3 here is CASRARTDTQYF. The DNA of the CDR3 is TGTGCCAGCAGAGCCCGCACAGATACGCAGTATTTT.

This clone was detected once. The rearrangement links TRBV4-3 to TRBJ1-2; 7 bases match TRBD1. CDR3 size: 14 residues. Germline V gene lookup returns CDR1 LGHNA and CDR2 YSLEER. The ends lost 1 base at V and 6 bases at J; junction bases unmatched: 5. This CDR3 reads CASSQGDRVDGYTF. DNA for the CDR3: TGCGCCAGCAGCCAAGGGGACAGAGTCGATGGCTACACCTTC.

By proportion, this clone is medium-sized. This rearrangement joins TRBV14 to TRBJ1-1; TRBD1 matches at 7 bases. The trim removed 5 bases at V and 10 bases at J, leaving 7 bases unmatched. CDR1 is SGHDN and CDR2 is FVKESK in the germline V gene. This CDR3 is 12 amino acids long. The DNA of the CDR3 is TGTGCCAGCAGCGATGACAGGGTAATAGCTTTCTTT. It codes for CASSDDRVIAFF.

The chain couples TRBV14 to TRBJ2-1, with 9 bases lining up with TRBD2. The CDR3 consists of 18 residues. CDR1 is SGHDN and CDR2 is FVKESK in the germline V gene. Unmatched junction bases numbered 11, after V lost 0 bases and J lost 5 bases. The CDR3 sequence: CASSQEIRGLAFHNEQFF. The CDR3 nucleotides are TGTGCCAGCAGCCAAGAAATTAGGGGACTAGCCTTCCACAATGAGCAGTTCTTC. The whole variable domain, filled in from reference TRBV14 and TRBJ2-1, reads EAGVTQFPSHSVIEKGQTVTLRCDPISGHDNLYWYRRVMGKEIKFLLHFVKESKQDESGMPNNRFLAERTGGTYSTLKVQPAELEDSGVYFCASSQEIRGLAFHNEQFFGPGTRLTVL.

The rearrangement joins TRBV10-3 to TRBJ2-5; 7 bases agree with TRBD1. Per the germline V gene, CDR1 is ENHRY and CDR2 is SYGVKD. This CDR3 contains 14 residues. Losses at the gene ends were 8 bases for V and 6 bases for J; bases not matched to a gene: 12. Here the CDR3 DNA reads TGTGCCATCGGGGACAGACCGGATCTAAAGACCCAGTACTTC. The encoded protein is CAIGDRPDLKTQYF.

The CDR3 here is CASSQETGFNEKLFF. The CDR3 bases are TGTGCCAGCAGCCAAGAGACAGGGTTTAATGAAAAACTGTTTTTT. The chain couples TRBV4-2 to TRBJ1-4, with 7 bases identical to TRBD1. Germline trimming cut 0 bases from V and 4 bases from J; bases unmatched to any gene: 2. This CDR3 has 15 residues. Germline loops: CDR1 LGHNA, CDR2 YNFKEQ.

The chain links TRBV30 to TRBJ1-5, with TRBD1 identical over 9 bases. This CDR3 contains 16 residues. The V gene end was trimmed by 5 bases and the J gene end by 3 bases; junction bases not matched to a gene: 11. The germline V gene has CDR1 GTSNPN and CDR2 SVGIG (reference sequence). CDR3 DNA sequence: TGTGCCTGGTCGACGGGGACAGGGCTACTCAATCAGCCCCAGCATTTT. This encodes CAWSTGTGLLNQPQHF.

The chain joins TRBV5-6 to TRBJ2-7; 13 bases agree with TRBD2. Germline CDR1 and CDR2: SGHDT and YYEEEE. The CDR3 is 16 residues long. J gave up 3 bases and V 4 bases, and 7 bases lay outside the gene matches. The CDR3 region has the DNA TGTGCCAGCAGCCCCCTTTGGACTAGCGGGGGCTACGAGCAGTACTTC. This gives the protein CASSPLWTSGGYEQYF. Filled out from reference TRBV5-6 and TRBJ2-7, the complete variable domain reads DAGVTQSPTHLIKTRGQQVTLRCSPKSGHDTVSWYQQALGQGPQFIFQYYEEEERQRGNFPDRFSGHQFPNYSSELNVNALLLGDSALYLCASSPLWTSGGYEQYFGPGTRLTVT.

This chain connects TRBV6-4 to TRBJ1-5; D gene ambiguous. The V end lost 4 bases, the J end lost 8 bases, and 6 bases lay between the germline ends. The CDR3 extends over 11 amino acids. Germline assignment: CDR1 MRHNA and CDR2 SNTAGT. CDR3 amino acids: CASSGHKPQHF. The CDR3 DNA sequence: TGTGCCAGCAGTGGCCATAAGCCCCAGCATTTT.

The V and J genes are TRBV15 and TRBJ1-2, with D tentatively TRBD1 (6 bases). CDR1 and CDR2 from the germline V gene are LNHNV and YYDKDF (reference sequence). This CDR3 region has 13 residues. With 5 bases removed from V and 8 bases from J, the gap between germline ends came to 15 bases. In DNA, the CDR3 is TGTGCCACCAGCGGACAGACTTCCGCAGGCTACACCTTC. Encoded protein: CATSGQTSAGYTF. The full variable domain, rest sourced from reference TRBV15 and TRBJ1-2, is DAMVIQNPRYQVTQFGKPVTLSCSQTLNHNVMYWYQQKSSQAPKLLFHYYDKDFNNEADTPDNFQSRRPNTSFCFLDIRSPGLGDTAMYLCATSGQTSAGYTFGSGTRLTVV.